This T cell receptor beta chain stems from a study of blood T cells in healthy people across ages. Study information: Template switching recovered approximately one barcoded beta molecule for every two T cells. General observations from the study: TCR beta diversity per million T cells fell roughly linearly with age.

Then a second PCR, running roughly 7 to 11 cycles, was carried out with a sample-barcoded 5' primer and a J-beta primer mix. TCRdb recomputed calls from the 5' RACE reads with MiXCR, one row per CDR3 protein. The sample carries approximately 1.5 million distinct CDR3 sequences, about 42% recorded once. This clonotype occurred a few times. The antigen remains unidentified. Germline CDR1 and CDR2: SGHVS and FNYEAQ. V was clipped by 6 bases and J by 6 bases; unmatched bases: 8. The CDR3 is 15 residues long. Caucasian individuals from Russia who were healthy and aged about 6 to 90 acted as donors. This clonotype originated in a woman aged 18 to 35 in good health. Material for sequencing was blood. J is TRBJ2-1 and V is TRBV7-6, with 10 bases matching TRBD2. In DNA, the CDR3 is TGTGCCAGCAGTTCCATAGCGGGGGGTGGCAATGAGCAGTTCTTC. It is translated as CASSSIAGGGNEQFF.